This passage covers 32 T cell receptor beta chains from one sample sequenced in a study of sequential checkpoint blockade in melanoma. The repertoire was sequenced with immunoSEQ multiplex PCR; TCRdb's copy has only in-frame clones and lacks some. The sample yields 20,000 to 25,000 clones, roughly four fifths seen once. Treatment reported: randomized to nivolumab then ipilimumab (arm A) or the reverse (arm B). Sequencing was performed on CD8+ T cells sorted from blood (inferred from file names), taken from a patient given nivolumab and ipilimumab in sequence. The receptors shown here come from a human donor with melanoma.

V and J are TRBV28 and TRBJ2-5; TRBD2 matches at 7 bases. With 3 bases clipped from V and 4 bases from J, the junction kept 5 bases outside the gene matches. There are 14 residues in the CDR3. Per germline, CDR1 MDHEN and CDR2 SYDVKM. DNA for the CDR3: TGTGCCAGCAGTTTCGCGACGGGAGGAGAGACCCAGTACTTC. Translated: CASSFATGGETQYF.

The chain employs TRBV10-1 and TRBJ2-1, with 7 bases identical to TRBD1. CDR3 length: 13 residues. Unmatched junction bases numbered 4, after V lost 2 bases and J lost 9 bases. Germline V gene lookup returns CDR1 WNHNN and CDR2 SYGVQD (reference sequence). The CDR3 nucleotides read TGCGCCAGCAGTGAGACAGGGGTCGGTGAGCAGTTCTTC. It encodes CASSETGVGEQFF.

V usage is TRBV28 and J usage is TRBJ2-7; possible D gene TRBD1, 6 bases. This CDR3 contains 13 residues. Germline CDR1 and CDR2: MDHEN and SYDVKM. The V end was cut by 2 bases, the J end by 2 bases, with 7 bases between. In DNA form, the CDR3 reads TGTGCCAGCAGTTTAGGGACACCCTACGAGCAGTACTTC. Its protein is CASSLGTPYEQYF.

The gene calls are TRBV6-5 and TRBJ2-7; possible D gene TRBD1, 5 bases. Trimming shortened V by 6 bases and J by 3 bases, and 12 bases separated the two germline ends. The germline V gene encodes CDR1 MNHEY and CDR2 SVGAGI. The CDR3 consists of 13 residues. The CDR3 DNA reads as TGTGCCAGCAGCCTAGGGGCGTACTACGAGCAGTACTTC. Translation: CASSLGAYYEQYF.

DNA of the CDR3: TGTGCCAGCAGTTCGGACAGGGAGACCTATGGCTACACCTTC. This gives the protein CASSSDRETYGYTF. This sequence joins TRBV28 and TRBJ1-2; 8 bases are a match to TRBD1. J lost 4 bases, V lost 4 bases, and 5 bases had no gene match. This CDR3 contains 14 residues. Germline CDR1 and CDR2: MDHEN and SYDVKM.

This sequence joins TRBV30 and TRBJ1-6; TRBD1 agrees at 7 bases. Germline V gene lookup returns CDR1 GTSNPN and CDR2 SVGIG (reference sequence). The CDR3 extends over 17 amino acids. V gave up 5 bases and J gave up 0 bases; unmatched junction bases: 10. The CDR3 DNA sequence: TGTGCCTGGTCTCCTAACCGGGACAGCTCCTATAATTCACCCCTCCACTTT. Protein product: CAWSPNRDSSYNSPLHF.

This clone came up once. The CDR3 nucleotides are TGTGCCAGCAGCCGACTAGCGGGAGGGTACAATGAGCAGTTCTTC. Protein product: CASSRLAGGYNEQFF. The gene calls are TRBV28 and TRBJ2-1; 14 nucleotides align to TRBD2. The CDR3 covers 15 residues. V was clipped by 6 bases and J by 4 bases; unmatched bases: 2. Per the germline V gene, CDR1 is MDHEN and CDR2 is SYDVKM. Supplemented by reference TRBV28 and TRBJ2-1, the full variable domain reads DVKVTQSSRYLVKRTGEKVFLECVQDMDHENMFWYRQDPGLGLRLIYFSYDVKMKEKGDIPEGYSVSREKKERFSLILESASTNQTSMYLCASSRLAGGYNEQFFGPGTRLTVL.

The chain has TRBV19 and TRBJ1-1, with TRBD1 matching over 9 bases. CDR3 size: 16 residues. Trimming at V came to 6 bases and at J to 1 base, leaving 9 bases not matched to a gene. Germline values: CDR1 LNHDA, CDR2 SQIVND (reference sequence). The DNA of the CDR3 is TGTGCCAGTAGACTCACCGAGGGACAGGGGAACACTGAAGCTTTCTTT. The encoded protein is CASRLTEGQGNTEAFF.

The chain links TRBV7-9 to TRBJ1-1; 8 bases agree with TRBD1. CDR3 length equals 15 residues. Trimming took 3 bases from V and 5 from J; bases not matched to a gene: 8. Germline V gene lookup returns CDR1 SEHNR and CDR2 FQNEAQ (reference sequence). CDR3 DNA: TGTGCCAGCAGCTTGGGGACAGGCGTCAGTACTGAAGCTTTCTTT. This codes for CASSLGTGVSTEAFF.

This clone was recorded once. The V gene is TRBV21-1, the J gene TRBJ2-7; the table names TRBD1, a call not compared with the DNA. TRBV21-1 corresponds to a pseudogene. The CDR3 is made up of 13 amino acids. CDR3: CASGRQGPHEQYF. In DNA, the CDR3 is TGTGCCAGCGGCCGACAGGGCCCCCACGAGCAGTACTTC.

This sequence joins TRBV19 and TRBJ1-5; perhaps TRBD1 as D (6 bases). Germline-derived CDR1 and CDR2 are LNHDA and SQIVND (reference sequence). V was pared by 5 bases and J by 5 bases, with 10 bases between. The CDR3 loop spans 13 amino acids. The DNA of the CDR3 is TGTGCCAGTAGTGCGGACAGAGATCAGCCCCAGCATTTT. Translation: CASSADRDQPQHF.

CDR3 residues: CASRGTGKNIQYF. DNA for the CDR3: TGTGCCAGCAGGGGGACAGGGAAAAACATTCAGTACTTC. The chain is built from TRBV28 and TRBJ2-4; 9 nucleotides align to TRBD1. Germline CDR1 is MDHEN and CDR2 is SYDVKM. The CDR3 loop spans 13 amino acids. Trimming cost V 6 bases and J 4 bases; bases outside gene matches: 1.

The rearrangement links TRBV7-9 to TRBJ2-3; TRBD1 is a possible D gene (6 bases). Germline assignment: CDR1 SEHNR and CDR2 FQNEAQ (reference sequence). Trimming shortened V by 5 bases and J by 2 bases, and 14 bases separated the two germline ends. This CDR3 region has 15 residues. The CDR3 loop reads CASSTHRDITDTQYF. The DNA of the CDR3 is TGTGCCAGCAGCACACACCGGGACATCACAGATACGCAGTATTTT.

The chain joins TRBV6-6 to TRBJ2-5; TRBD2 agrees at 7 bases. CDR1 is MNHNY and CDR2 is SVGAGI in the germline V gene (reference sequence). This CDR3 spans 14 amino acids. V lost 0 bases and J lost 5; bases outside the gene matches: 3. CDR3 sequence: CASSYSSSGETQYF. The CDR3 DNA is TGTGCCAGCAGTTACTCATCTAGCGGCGAGACCCAGTACTTC.

The gene calls are TRBV19 and TRBJ1-3; TRBD1 might be the D (5 bases). CDR1 and CDR2 from the germline V gene are LNHDA and SQIVND (reference sequence). The ends were cut back, 2 bases at V and 8 bases at J, with 13 bases in the middle. This CDR3 has 14 residues. The CDR3 here is CASSISRDYDTIYF. Here the CDR3 DNA reads TGTGCCAGTAGTATATCCAGGGACTACGACACCATATATTTT.

The J gene is TRBJ2-1, the V gene TRBV28; the match to TRBD2 covers 8 bases. The trim removed 2 bases at V and 4 bases at J, leaving 4 bases unmatched. Germline assignment: CDR1 MDHEN and CDR2 SYDVKM. This CDR3 is 15 amino acids long. CDR3 nucleotides: TGTGCCAGCAGTTTACTTAGCGGGGCTTACAATGAGCAGTTCTTC. Amino acids: CASSLLSGAYNEQFF.

The V and J genes are TRBV19 and TRBJ2-2, with TRBD2 matching 12 bases. Trimming removed 3 bases from V and 5 bases from J; junction bases left unmatched: 4. Germline values: CDR1 LNHDA, CDR2 SQIVND (reference sequence). This CDR3 has 16 residues. CDR3 nucleotides: TGTGCCAGTAGTATGACTAGCGGGAGTTATACCGGGGAGCTGTTTTTT. Residues: CASSMTSGSYTGELFF.

The chain recombines TRBV29-1 with TRBJ2-3; the D gene is possibly TRBD1 (6 bases). V was pared by 4 bases and J by 3 bases, with 8 bases between. The CDR3 is 12 residues long. CDR1 and CDR2 (germline): SQVTM, ANQGSEA. The chain's CDR3 is CSVGGQTDTQYF. DNA for the CDR3: TGCAGCGTTGGGGGGCAGACAGATACGCAGTATTTT.

This chain connects TRBV28 to TRBJ2-7; no clear D. The CDR3 length is 12 residues. The germline CDR1 and CDR2 sequences are MDHEN and SYDVKM. The germline V and J ends were trimmed by 5 bases and 4 bases, with 9 bases remaining between them. The CDR3 is CASSVARYEQYF. The CDR3 DNA reads as TGTGCCAGCAGTGTAGCTCGGTACGAGCAGTACTTC.

V usage is TRBV19 and J usage is TRBJ2-1; the match to TRBD2 covers 11 bases. The V segment lost 4 bases and the J segment 8 bases; nucleotides outside the gene matches: 10. Germline values: CDR1 LNHDA, CDR2 SQIVND (reference sequence). The CDR3 is 16 residues long. The CDR3 DNA reads as TGTGCCAGTAGTACTCGGACTAGCGGGCTTAGGGATGAGCAGTTCTTC. Protein product: CASSTRTSGLRDEQFF.

This clone came up once. J is TRBJ1-4 and V is TRBV7-9, with TRBD1 matching over 10 bases. Trimming cost V 4 bases and J 6 bases; bases outside gene matches: 5. CDR1 and CDR2 (germline): SEHNR, FQNEAQ (reference sequence). The CDR3 is 15 amino acids. CDR3 bases: TGTGCCAGCAGCTCGACAGGGGGCCCAGATGAAAAACTGTTTTTT. Its translation is CASSSTGGPDEKLFF.

J is TRBJ2-2 and V is TRBV5-1; a weak D match, TRBD2 (5 bases). Trimming stripped 3 bases from V and 0 bases from J, with 12 bases between. CDR3 length equals 16 residues. Germline CDR1 SGHRS, CDR2 YFSETQ. The CDR3 DNA reads TGCGCCAGCAGCTCGCGGAGGACTTCGAACACCGGGGAGCTGTTTTTT. This translates into CASSSRRTSNTGELFF. The variable domain in full, completed from reference TRBV5-1 and TRBJ2-2, reads KAGVTQTPRYLIKTRGQQVTLSCSPISGHRSVSWYQQTPGQGLQFLFEYFSETQRNKGNFPGRFSGRQFSNSRSEMNVSTLELGDSALYLCASSSRRTSNTGELFFGEGSRLTVL.

The chain has TRBV2 and TRBJ2-7; 7 nucleotides line up with TRBD2. With V trimmed by 3 bases and J by 4 bases, 9 bases remained unmatched. The CDR3 has 15 residues. In germline, CDR1 is SNHLY, CDR2 FYNNEI. The chain's CDR3 is CASSDRLAENYEQYF. CDR3 in DNA: TGTGCCAGCAGTGATCGGCTAGCGGAAAATTACGAGCAGTACTTC.

The chain recombines TRBV6-5 with TRBJ2-1; D perhaps matches TRBD2 (6 bases). This CDR3 has 15 amino acids. V was trimmed by 2 bases and J by 7 bases, leaving 15 bases between them. The V gene's germline CDR1 is MNHEY and CDR2 SVGAGI. CDR3 residues: CASSYGTARPNEQFF. Here the CDR3 DNA reads TGTGCCAGCAGTTACGGGACTGCAAGGCCGAATGAGCAGTTCTTC.

The V call is TRBV11-2, the J call TRBJ2-7; TRBD2 matches 12 bases. Germline assignment: CDR1 SGHAT and CDR2 FQNNGV. J gave up 0 bases and V 7 bases, and 7 bases lay outside the gene matches. This CDR3 spans 16 amino acids. CDR3: CASNKLAGGDSYEQYF. CDR3 coding DNA: TGTGCCAGCAACAAACTAGCGGGAGGTGACTCCTACGAGCAGTACTTC.

In DNA, the CDR3 is TGTGCCAGCAGTCCTAAGGGACTAGCGGGAGCAACGGCAGATACGCAGTATTTT. Protein sequence: CASSPKGLAGATADTQYF. The chain employs TRBV6-4 and TRBJ2-3, with TRBD2 matching 14 bases. The V and J ends lost 5 bases and 4 bases, in that order; junction bases with no gene match: 11. Germline loops: CDR1 MRHNA, CDR2 SNTAGT. CDR3 length: 18 amino acids.

This rearrangement joins TRBV19 to TRBJ2-7; 7 bases agree with TRBD1. Germline assignment: CDR1 LNHDA and CDR2 SQIVND (reference sequence). This CDR3 spans 17 amino acids. J was trimmed by 0 bases and V by 1 base; bases with no gene match: 9. CDR3 nucleotides: TGTGCCAGTAGTATAGGCGTCGGGACAGCAACCTCCTACGAGCAGTACTTC. Translating gives CASSIGVGTATSYEQYF.

The chain carries TRBV5-5 and TRBJ2-7, with 12 bases fitting TRBD2. Trimming removed 4 bases from V and 5 bases from J; junction bases left unmatched: 7. This CDR3 spans 15 amino acids. Germline lookup yields CDR1 SGHKS and CDR2 YYEKEE (reference sequence). The CDR3 loop reads CASSPTSGSRNEQYF. DNA of the CDR3: TGTGCCAGCAGCCCGACTAGCGGGAGTAGGAACGAGCAGTACTTC.

The chain uses TRBV10-3 and TRBJ2-7; D is uncertain. V was shortened by 2 bases and J by 3 bases, with 11 bases between the two germline ends. The CDR3 extends over 14 amino acids. Germline-derived CDR1 and CDR2 are ENHRY and SYGVKD. CDR3 in DNA: TGTGCCATCAGTGAGATGCAGGAACGCTACGAGCAGTACTTC. It yields the protein CAISEMQERYEQYF.

The J gene is TRBJ2-6, the V gene TRBV5-4, with a possible D match to TRBD1 (5 bases). CDR1 SGHNT and CDR2 YYREEE come from the germline V gene (reference sequence). V lost 3 bases and J 2 bases, leaving 15 bases between the germline ends. There are 17 residues in the CDR3. Written as DNA, the CDR3 is TGTGCCAGCAGCTCTCGACAGAGTCCTACTGGGGCCAACGTCCTGACTTTC. The encoded protein is CASSSRQSPTGANVLTF.

This chain connects TRBV9 to TRBJ2-3, with D possibly matching TRBD2 (5 bases). The length of the CDR3 is 15 residues. The germline V gene encodes CDR1 SGDLS and CDR2 YYNGEE. Trimming took 0 bases from V and 1 from J, leaving 9 bases between them. This CDR3 reads CASSVASRGTDTQYF. In nucleotides, the CDR3 is TGTGCCAGCAGCGTAGCTTCGCGGGGCACAGATACGCAGTATTTT.

This clone was counted once. The CDR3 loop is CASSVAGGLTDTQYF. The CDR3, as DNA: TGTGCCAGCAGTGTAGCCGGGGGTCTCACAGATACGCAGTATTTT. The chain is built from TRBV25-1 and TRBJ2-3; a possible D gene is TRBD2 (6 bases). The CDR3 has 15 amino acids. Germline CDR1 is MGHDK and CDR2 is SYGVNS. Trimming shortened V by 4 bases and J by 2 bases, and 13 bases separated the two germline ends.